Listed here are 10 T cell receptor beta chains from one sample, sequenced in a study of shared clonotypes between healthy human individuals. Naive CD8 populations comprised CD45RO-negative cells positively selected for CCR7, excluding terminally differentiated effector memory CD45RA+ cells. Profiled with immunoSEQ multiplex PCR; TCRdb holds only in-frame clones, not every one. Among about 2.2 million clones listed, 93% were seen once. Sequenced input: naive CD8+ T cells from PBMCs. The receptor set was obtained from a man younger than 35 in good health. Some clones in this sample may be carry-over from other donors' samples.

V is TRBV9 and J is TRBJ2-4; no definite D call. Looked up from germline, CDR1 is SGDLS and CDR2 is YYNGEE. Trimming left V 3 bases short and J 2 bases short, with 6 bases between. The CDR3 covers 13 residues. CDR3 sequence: CASSAGSKNIQYF. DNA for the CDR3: TGTGCCAGCAGCGCCGGGTCCAAAAACATTCAGTACTTC. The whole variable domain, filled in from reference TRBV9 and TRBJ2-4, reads DSGVTQTPKHLITATGQRVTLRCSPRSGDLSVYWYQQSLDQGLQFLIQYYNGEERAKGNILERFSAQQFPDLHSELNLSSLELGDSALYFCASSAGSKNIQYFGAGTRLSVL.

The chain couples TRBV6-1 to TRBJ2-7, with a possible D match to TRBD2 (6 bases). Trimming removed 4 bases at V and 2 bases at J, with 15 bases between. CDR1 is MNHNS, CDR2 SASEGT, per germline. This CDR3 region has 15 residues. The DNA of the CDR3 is TGTGCCAGCAGTGGGCCCCGGGACTCCACCTACGAGCAGTACTTC. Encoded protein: CASSGPRDSTYEQYF.

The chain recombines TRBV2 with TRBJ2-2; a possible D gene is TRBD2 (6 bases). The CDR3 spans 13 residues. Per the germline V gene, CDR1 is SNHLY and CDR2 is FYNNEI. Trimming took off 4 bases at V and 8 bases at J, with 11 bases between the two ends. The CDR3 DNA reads TGTGCCAGCAGTGTTCCGGGAGTAGGGGAGCTGTTTTTT. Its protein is CASSVPGVGELFF.

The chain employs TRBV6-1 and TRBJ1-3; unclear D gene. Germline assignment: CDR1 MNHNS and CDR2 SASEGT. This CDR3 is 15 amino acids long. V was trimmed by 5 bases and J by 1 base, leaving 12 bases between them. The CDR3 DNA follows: TGTGCCAGCAGTTGGGTCAGCTCTTCTGGAAACACCATATATTTT. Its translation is CASSWVSSSGNTIYF.

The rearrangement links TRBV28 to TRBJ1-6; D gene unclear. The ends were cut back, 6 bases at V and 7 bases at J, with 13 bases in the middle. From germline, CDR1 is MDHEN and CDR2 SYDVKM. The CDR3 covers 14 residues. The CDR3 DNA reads TGTGCCAGCAGGGCCGTAACGGGGAATTCACCCCTCCACTTT. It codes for CASRAVTGNSPLHF.

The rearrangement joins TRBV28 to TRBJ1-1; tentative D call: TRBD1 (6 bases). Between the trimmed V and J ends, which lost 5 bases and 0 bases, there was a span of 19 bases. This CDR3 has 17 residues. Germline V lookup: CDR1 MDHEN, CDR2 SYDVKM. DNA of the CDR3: TGTGCCAGCAGTCCACTGACAGGACCACCACTGAACACTGAAGCTTTCTTT. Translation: CASSPLTGPPLNTEAFF.

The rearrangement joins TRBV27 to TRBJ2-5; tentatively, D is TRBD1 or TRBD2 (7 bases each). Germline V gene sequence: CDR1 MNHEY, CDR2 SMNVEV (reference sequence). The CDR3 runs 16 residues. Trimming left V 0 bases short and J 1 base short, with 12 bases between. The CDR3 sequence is CASSLSGRGRQETQYF. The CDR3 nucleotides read TGTGCCAGCAGTTTATCGGGGAGGGGGCGCCAAGAGACCCAGTACTTC.

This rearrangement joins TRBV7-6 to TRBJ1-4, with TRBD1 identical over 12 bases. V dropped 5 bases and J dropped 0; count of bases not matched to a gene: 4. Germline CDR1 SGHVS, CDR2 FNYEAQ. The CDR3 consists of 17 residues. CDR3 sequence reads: CASSRDRGPSTNEKLFF. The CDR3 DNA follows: TGTGCCAGCAGCAGGGACAGGGGGCCTTCAACTAATGAAAAACTGTTTTTT.

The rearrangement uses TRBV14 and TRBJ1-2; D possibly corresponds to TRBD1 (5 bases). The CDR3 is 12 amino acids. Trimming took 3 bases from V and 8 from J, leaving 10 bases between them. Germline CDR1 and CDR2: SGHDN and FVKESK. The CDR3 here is CASSHNRFGYTF. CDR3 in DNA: TGTGCCAGCAGCCATAACAGGTTCGGCTACACCTTC.

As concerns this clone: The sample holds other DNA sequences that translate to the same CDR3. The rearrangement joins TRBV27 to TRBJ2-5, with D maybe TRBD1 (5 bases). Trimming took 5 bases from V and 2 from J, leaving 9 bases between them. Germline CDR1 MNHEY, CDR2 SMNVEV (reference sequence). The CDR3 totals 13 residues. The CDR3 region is CASSGRVQETQYF. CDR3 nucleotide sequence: TGTGCCAGCAGTGGCAGGGTTCAAGAGACCCAGTACTTC.